Listed below are T cell receptor beta chains from one sample, sequenced in a study of cytomegalovirus exposure and HLA in healthy donors. This table comes from immunoSEQ multiplex PCR, and its TCRdb copy is limited to in-frame clones, with some not included. The data show 160,000 or so clones, with 75% to 80% seen just once and 3.1% held by the top ten. Sequenced material: PBMCs. These receptors were collected from a woman in her 40s in good health and CMV-seronegative. Both conserved end residues are part of each CDR3. A D gene is named only where the DNA matches it firmly. Expanded clones get a size class; other rows say once, few or many, or leave the size out.

>TRBD1|TRBV27|-|TRBJ2-2
TGTGCCAGCAGAACCGGGACAGGGTTTTCCGGGGAGCTGTTTTTT
CASRTGTGFSGELFF
>-|TRBV19|-|TRBJ1-1
TGTGCCAGTAGTGATGAATGGGGGGCTGAAGCTTTCTTT
CASSDEWGAEAFF
>-|TRBV2|-|TRBJ2-6
TGTGCCAGCACCGAAAGATACGGAAGTGGACTTTCTGGGGCCAACGTCCTGACTTTC
CASTERYGSGLSGANVLTF
>TRBD1|TRBV6-5|-|TRBJ1-1
TGTGCCAGCAGTTACCGTAGACAGGGGAACACTGAAGCTTTCTTT
CASSYRRQGNTEAFF
>TRBD1|TRBV28|-|TRBJ1-6
TGTGCCAGCAGTTCCCTAGGGACAGGGTTTAATTCACCCCTCCACTTT
CASSSLGTGFNSPLHF
>-|TRBV7-9|-|TRBJ1-1
TGTGCCAGCAGCTTAGGAGGTATCGAAGCTTTCTTT
CASSLGGIEAFF
>TRBD1|TRBV11-2|once|TRBJ1-6
TGTGCCAGCAGCCAGGACAGGCTAAATTCACCCCTCCACTTT
CASSQDRLNSPLHF
>-|TRBV25-1|-|TRBJ2-7
TGTGCCAGCAGTGAATTAGGCAGGGGCACCGAGCAGTACTTC
CASSELGRGTEQYF
>TRBD1|TRBV5-1|-|TRBJ1-2
TGCGCCAGCGGGAACGGACAGGGGAACGGCTACACCTTC
CASGNGQGNGYTF
>TRBD2|TRBV9|-|TRBJ2-3
TGTGCCAGCAGTCCTAGGCCCCTTAGCGGGGGGGCCGATACGCAGTATTTT
CASSPRPLSGGADTQYF
>-|TRBV7-2|-|TRBJ1-2
TGTGCCAGCAGCCAACCCGGGGGCTACACCTTC
CASSQPGGYTF
>-|TRBV5-4|few|TRBJ2-1
TGTGCCAGCAGCTTGGCCCTTTTCAATGAGCAGTTCTTC
CASSLALFNEQFF
>TRBD1|TRBV18|-|TRBJ1-1
TGTGCCAGCGCCACAGGGGAGAACACTGAAGCTTTCTTT
CASATGENTEAFF
>TRBD2|TRBV18|-|TRBJ2-5
TGTGCCAGCTCACGGTCTGGCGGGGGGAGTTTCCAAGAGACCCAGTACTTC
CASSRSGGGSFQETQYF
>-|TRBV20-1|-|TRBJ1-2
TGCAGTGCAGGGGACTATGGCTACACCTTC
CSAGDYGYTF
>TRBD1|TRBV7-9|-|TRBJ1-1
TGTGCCAGCAGCCGCTCCGGGACAGTGAACACTGAAGCTTTCTTT
CASSRSGTVNTEAFF
>-|TRBV27|-|TRBJ1-1
TGTGCCAGCACTTATATGAGTCGGGGGGTCACTGAAGCTTTCTTT
CASTYMSRGVTEAFF
>TRBD2|TRBV7-9|-|TRBJ2-5
TGTGCCAGCAGCCCGTCCTTGAGCGGGGGCCCCTCGACCCAGTACTTC
CASSPSLSGGPSTQYF
>-|TRBV5-4|-|TRBJ2-7
TGTGCCAGCAGCCCCGGGGTTAGCGGAACCTACGAGCAGTACTTC
CASSPGVSGTYEQYF
>-|TRBV7-2|-|TRBJ1-5
TGTGCCAGCAGCTTATTGGCAGTGTGGCGGAATCAGCCCCAGCATTTT
CASSLLAVWRNQPQHF
>TRBD1|TRBV19|-|TRBJ2-5
TGTGCCAGTAGCAATGACAGGGGTGAGACCCAGTACTTC
CASSNDRGETQYF
>-|TRBV7-8|-|TRBJ1-3
TGTGCCAGCCGACTCGGAAACGCTGGAAACACCATATATTTT
CASRLGNAGNTIYF
>-|TRBV7-9|-|TRBJ1-5
TGTGCCAGCAGCGACGATACAGGGAGGGGTCAGCCCCAGCATTTT
CASSDDTGRGQPQHF
>TRBD1|TRBV5-1|-|TRBJ1-1
TGCGCCAGCAGCGGGACAGGGTCTTTTAGGGACACTGAAGCTTTCTTT
CASSGTGSFRDTEAFF
>TRBD2|TRBV9|-|TRBJ2-5
TGTGCCAGCAGCGTAGTGGCGGGAGGAGGGACCCAGTACTTC
CASSVVAGGGTQYF
>TRBD1|TRBV7-9|-|TRBJ1-6
TGTGCCAGCAGCTCCGGACAGGGGTTTTATAATTCACCCCTCCACTTT
CASSSGQGFYNSPLHF
>-|TRBV2|-|TRBJ2-7
TGTGCCAGCAAGGCGGGGCCCTACGAGCAGTACTTC
CASKAGPYEQYF
>TRBD1|TRBV14|-|TRBJ1-1
TGTGCCAGCAGCCGCTCAGGGGGCAACACTGAAGCTTTCTTT
CASSRSGGNTEAFF
>-|TRBV4-1|-|TRBJ1-1
TGCGCCAGCAGCCAGGAGGTTAAAATGAACACTGAAGCTTTCTTT
CASSQEVKMNTEAFF
>-|TRBV9|-|TRBJ1-6
TGTGCCAGCGGGCCAGGGGAGGGGGGTAATTCACCCCTCCACTTT
CASGPGEGGNSPLHF
>-|TRBV5-6|once|TRBJ2-7
TGTGCCAGCAGCTTTCAGGGATCCGAGCAGTACTTC
CASSFQGSEQYF
>TRBD2|TRBV4-1|-|TRBJ2-7
TGCGCCAGCAGCCGAGACTCCTCGGGGGGGTACGAGCAGTACTTC
CASSRDSSGGYEQYF
>TRBD1|TRBV10-3|-|TRBJ1-1
TGTGCCATCAGACCTGAGGCGTTAGGGGGCCGGACTGAAGCTTTCTTT
CAIRPEALGGRTEAFF
>TRBD1|TRBV15|few|TRBJ2-2
TGTGCCACCAGCGGTGGGACAGGGGACACCGGGGAGCTGTTTTTT
CATSGGTGDTGELFF
>-|TRBV6-1|once|TRBJ1-6
TGTGCCAGCAGTGACACGGGATTCGATAATTCACCCCTCCACTTT
CASSDTGFDNSPLHF
>-|TRBV6-1|few|TRBJ1-1
TGTGCCAGCAGCTATAGCGGGGCCCGAAGCACTGAAGCTTTCTTT
CASSYSGARSTEAFF
>-|TRBV7-2|-|TRBJ1-2
TGTGCCAGCAGCCCTACAGGTGGTGTGGGCTACACCTTC
CASSPTGGVGYTF
>TRBD1|TRBV28|-|TRBJ1-3
TGTGCCAGCAGTTTACCGACAGGGGGAAACACCATATATTTT
CASSLPTGGNTIYF
>TRBD1|TRBV28|-|TRBJ2-5
TGTGCCAGCAGTTTACTTGGACAGGGGGCAGAGACCCAGTACTTC
CASSLLGQGAETQYF
>TRBD1|TRBV2|few|TRBJ1-6
TGTGCCAGCTACCGGGACAGCGTTCGAACGGGTAATTCACCCCTCCACTTT
CASYRDSVRTGNSPLHF
>-|TRBV5-1|-|TRBJ2-3
TGCGCCAGCAGCTTGGCCAGTACAGATACGCAGTATTTT
CASSLASTDTQYF
>-|TRBV29-1|once|TRBJ1-3
TGCAGCGTTGAAGATCGGTGGGGGCCCTCTGGAAACACCATATATTTT
CSVEDRWGPSGNTIYF
>TRBD2|TRBV28|few|TRBJ2-1
TGTGCCAGCAGTTCCGAATCTAGCGGGGGTCCCCCGGAGCAGTTCTTC
CASSSESSGGPPEQFF
>TRBD2|TRBV6-1|once|TRBJ2-5
TGTGGACATTGGGGGGGTTTAGGTGAGGCCCAGTACTTC
CGHWGGLGEAQYF
>-|TRBV5-1|-|TRBJ2-5
TGCGCCAGCAGCCATCAGGGGCTCAGGGAGACCCAGTACTTC
CASSHQGLRETQYF
>-|TRBV5-1|-|TRBJ1-5
TGCGCCAGCAGCTCGACAGGTCACGATCAGCCCCAGCATTTT
CASSSTGHDQPQHF
>-|TRBV2|-|TRBJ2-7
TGTGCCAGCAGGGGGGCACAGGGACGGGGCGAGCAGTACTTC
CASRGAQGRGEQYF
>TRBD2|TRBV14|-|TRBJ2-5
TGTGCCAGCAGCATCAGACTAGCGGGGGGGCCAGAGACCCAGTACTTC
CASSIRLAGGPETQYF
>-|TRBV5-1|-|TRBJ2-4
TGCGCCAGCAGCTTGGTAGGGGGGGACAACCAAAACATTCAGTACTTC
CASSLVGGDNQNIQYF
>TRBD1|TRBV5-1|-|TRBJ1-3
TGCGCCAGCAGCCTGACAGGGACTGGAAACACCATATATTTT
CASSLTGTGNTIYF
>-|TRBV2|-|TRBJ1-3
TGTGCCACCACCGCGGATACCTCTGGAAACACCATATATTTT
CATTADTSGNTIYF
>TRBD2|TRBV29-1|-|TRBJ2-7
TGCAGCGTTGATGGGGAGGGCGGCTACGAGCAGTACTTC
CSVDGEGGYEQYF